Below, one T cell receptor beta chain is given with its context. The method was immunoSEQ multiplex PCR; TCRdb's version includes in-frame clones alone and lacks a portion of them. The sample records 150,000 to 200,000 clones, approximately 95% being singletons. The data belong to a study of blood T cell repertoires in COVID-19. Per germline, CDR1 LNHDA and CDR2 SQIVND (reference sequence). This CDR3 region has 12 residues. V was pared by 8 bases and J by 7 bases, with 14 bases between. This TCR derives from a woman aged 55-69 years with COVID-19, enrolled during active disease. This rearrangement joins TRBV19 to TRBJ1-2, with D possibly being TRBD1 (6 bases). The specimen sequenced was peripheral blood. The CDR3 here is CASSQGMRGYTF. For the CDR3, the DNA is TGTGCCAGTTCACAGGGTATGCGTGGCTACACCTTC.